The 2 T cell receptor beta chains given below trace back to one sample, sequenced in a study of human versus mouse CDR3 diversity and MHC coevolution. Generated by immunoSEQ multiplex PCR, the TCRdb table keeps only in-frame clones and is missing some. The top ten hold 1.1% to 1.5% of the sample, which has some 82,000 clones, 93% seen once. The source material was naive CD4+ T cells from blood. As for subset: CD45RO-negative CD62L-positive naive CD4 T cells. These receptor sequences come from a person between 25 and 70 years old in good health.

The J gene is TRBJ2-1, the V gene TRBV6-1; TRBD2 matches at 7 bases. The germline CDR1 and CDR2 sequences are MNHNS and SASEGT. The length of the CDR3 is 15 residues. V lost 6 bases to trimming and J lost 2 bases; unmatched junction nucleotides: 7. CDR3 sequence: CASSPGLAAYNEQFF. Here the CDR3 DNA reads TGTGCCAGCAGCCCGGGGCTAGCGGCCTACAATGAGCAGTTCTTC.

This clone was counted a single time. V usage is TRBV18 and J usage is TRBJ2-5; possibly TRBD2 for D (6 bases). Trimming took 6 bases from V and 3 from J, leaving 11 bases between them. The germline CDR1 and CDR2 sequences are KGHSH and LQKENI. The length of the CDR3 is 13 residues. The CDR3 nucleotides read TGTGCCAGCTCGCGGGATCAAGAAGAGACCCAGTACTTC. Encoded protein: CASSRDQEETQYF.